Reported below is one T cell receptor beta chain. Read data end 3 residues before the CDR3 end; the end is taken from the germline J gene. The repertoire was sequenced with immunoSEQ multiplex PCR; TCRdb's copy has only in-frame clones and lacks some. Recorded for this sample: 20,000 to 25,000 clones. CDR3 length equals 14 residues. In germline, CDR1 is SQVTM, CDR2 ANQGSEA. V lost 3 bases, J lost 6 bases, and 9 bases stayed unmatched. The sample originates from a study of T cells in women clearing cervical HPV infection. The sequence came from a woman aged 18-70 years with a cervical HPV16 infection that either progressed to CIN3+ or cleared (not recorded which). This chain joins TRBV29-1 and TRBJ2-3; TRBD2 agrees at 7 bases. Specimen: blood buffy coat. CDR3 DNA, as far as it was read: TGCAGCGTTGATCCGGGGGGACTGGGGGATACG. Translated: CSVDPGGLGDT. The whole CDR3 sequence reads CSVDPGGLGDTQYF.